This T cell receptor (beta chain) was recovered during a study of Graves' ophthalmopathy and Graves' hyperthyroidism. Trimming took off 11 bases at V and 6 bases at J, with 25 bases between the two ends. Per the germline V gene, CDR1 is LNHDA and CDR2 is SQIVND (reference sequence). The CDR3 spans 16 residues. Note on this clonotype: A read error is possible here, since a much larger clone lies one base away.

As the template, RNA transcripts were used to amplify TCR beta CDR3 regions. First-round RT-PCR employed HTBI primers, with a second-round multiplex PCR after it. TCRdb re-called the multiplex PCR reads with MiXCR, one entry per CDR3 protein. The sample lists more than 550,000 distinct CDR3 sequences, 35% to 45% occurring once. The rearrangement uses TRBV19 and TRBJ1-4; D is ambiguous. The sequence derives from an adult man with Graves' ophthalmopathy. The material sequenced was peripheral blood. Here the CDR3 reads CAGKRIRNLSDEKLFF. The CDR3 DNA is TGTGCCGGCAAAAGAATTAGGAATTTGAGTGATGAAAAACTGTTTTTT.